Included here is one T cell receptor (beta chain) sequence, with context. The CDR3 runs 14 residues. Germline-derived CDR1 and CDR2 are SGHVS and FNYEAQ. V lost 2 bases and J lost 9, with 14 bases in between. The sample belongs to a study of blood T cells in healthy people across ages. Then a second PCR, running roughly 6 to 11 cycles, was carried out with a sample-barcoded 5' primer and a J-beta primer mix. Via MiXCR, TCRdb re-called the 5' RACE reads, giving one row per CDR3 protein. Among roughly 790,000 distinct CDR3 sequences listed, about 42% were seen once. The sequenced sample was blood. This clonotype originated in a woman aged 60 to 75 in good health. This chain connects TRBV7-6 to TRBJ2-1, with a possible D match to TRBD2 (5 bases). DNA of the CDR3: TGTGCCAGCAGCTTAAACGTTGCGGGTCTTGAGCAGTTCTTC. Protein product: CASSLNVAGLEQFF.